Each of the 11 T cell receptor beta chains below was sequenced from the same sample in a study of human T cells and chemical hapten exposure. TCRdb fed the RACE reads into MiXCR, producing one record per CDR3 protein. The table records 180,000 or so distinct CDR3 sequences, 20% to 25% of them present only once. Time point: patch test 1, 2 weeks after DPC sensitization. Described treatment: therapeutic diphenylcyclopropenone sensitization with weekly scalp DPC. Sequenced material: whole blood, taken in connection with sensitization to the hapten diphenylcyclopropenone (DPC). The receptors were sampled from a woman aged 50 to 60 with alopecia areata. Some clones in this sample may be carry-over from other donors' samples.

The CDR3 sequence is CASSPSTGGLFSFF. CDR3 nucleotide sequence: TGCGCCAGCAGCCCGTCCACAGGAGGCCTTTTTTCTTTCTTT. The chain links TRBV5-1 to TRBJ1-1; D might be TRBD1 (5 bases). The V end was cut by 4 bases, the J end by 12 bases, with 22 bases between. Germline V gives CDR1 SGHRS, CDR2 YFSETQ. The CDR3 is 14 residues long.

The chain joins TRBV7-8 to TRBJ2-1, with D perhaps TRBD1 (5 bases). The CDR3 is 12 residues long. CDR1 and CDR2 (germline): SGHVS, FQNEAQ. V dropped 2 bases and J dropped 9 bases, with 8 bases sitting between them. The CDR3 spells CASSLPGAEQFF. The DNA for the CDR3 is TGTGCCAGCAGCTTACCTGGGGCTGAGCAGTTCTTC.

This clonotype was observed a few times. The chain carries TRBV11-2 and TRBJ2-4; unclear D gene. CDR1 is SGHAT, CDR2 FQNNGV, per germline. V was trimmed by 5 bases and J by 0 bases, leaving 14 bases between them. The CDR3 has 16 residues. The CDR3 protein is CASSRTGLLAKNIQYF. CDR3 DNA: TGTGCCAGCAGCCGCACGGGCCTACTAGCCAAAAACATTCAGTACTTC.

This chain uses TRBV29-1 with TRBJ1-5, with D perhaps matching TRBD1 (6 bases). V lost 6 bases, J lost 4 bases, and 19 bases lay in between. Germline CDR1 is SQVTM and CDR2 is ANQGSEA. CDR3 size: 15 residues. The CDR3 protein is CSVASGGGINQPQHF. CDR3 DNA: TGCAGCGTCGCTTCGGGGGGCGGAATAAATCAGCCCCAGCATTTT.

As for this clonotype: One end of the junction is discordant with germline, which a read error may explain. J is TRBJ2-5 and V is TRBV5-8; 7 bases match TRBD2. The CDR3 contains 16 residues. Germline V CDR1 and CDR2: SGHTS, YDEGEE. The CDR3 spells CASSSVLGLSREAQYF. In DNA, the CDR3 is TGTGCCAGCAGCTCGGTCTTGGGACTATCGCGAGAGGCCCAGTACTTC.

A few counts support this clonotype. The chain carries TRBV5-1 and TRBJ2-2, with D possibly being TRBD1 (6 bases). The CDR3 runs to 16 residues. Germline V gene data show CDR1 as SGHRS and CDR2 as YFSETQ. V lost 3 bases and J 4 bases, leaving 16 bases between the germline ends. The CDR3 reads CASSSPGQRGTGELFF. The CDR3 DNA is TGCGCCAGCAGCTCCCCCGGACAGAGAGGCACCGGGGAGCTGTTTTTT.

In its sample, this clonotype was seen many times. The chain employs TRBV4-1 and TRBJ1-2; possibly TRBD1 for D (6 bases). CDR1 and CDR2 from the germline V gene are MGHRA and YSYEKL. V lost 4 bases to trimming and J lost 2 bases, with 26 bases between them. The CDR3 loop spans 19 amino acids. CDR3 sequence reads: CASSPDPRDNHARNYGYTF. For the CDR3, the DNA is TGCGCCAGCAGCCCCGATCCTCGGGACAACCACGCTAGAAACTATGGCTACACCTTC.

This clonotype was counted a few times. CDR3: CASSKDNSQNTEAFF. DNA of the CDR3: TGCGCCAGCAGCAAAGACAACTCACAGAACACTGAAGCTTTCTTT. The chain carries TRBV5-1 and TRBJ1-1; no definite D call. This CDR3 spans 15 amino acids. Germline V gives CDR1 SGHRS, CDR2 YFSETQ. Trimming removed 4 bases from V and 1 base from J, with 14 bases in between. Together with reference TRBV5-1 and TRBJ1-1, the CDR3 gives the full variable domain: KAGVTQTPRYLIKTRGQQVTLSCSPISGHRSVSWYQQTPGQGLQFLFEYFSETQRNKGNFPGRFSGRQFSNSRSEMNVSTLELGDSALYLCASSKDNSQNTEAFFGQGTRLTVV.

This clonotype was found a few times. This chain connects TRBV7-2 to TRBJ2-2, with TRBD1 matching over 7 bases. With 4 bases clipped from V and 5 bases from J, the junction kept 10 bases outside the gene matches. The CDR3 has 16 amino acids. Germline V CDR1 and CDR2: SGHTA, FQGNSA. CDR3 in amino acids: CASSSFKGALTGELFF. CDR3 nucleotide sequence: TGTGCCAGCAGCTCCTTCAAGGGGGCATTAACCGGGGAGCTGTTTTTT.

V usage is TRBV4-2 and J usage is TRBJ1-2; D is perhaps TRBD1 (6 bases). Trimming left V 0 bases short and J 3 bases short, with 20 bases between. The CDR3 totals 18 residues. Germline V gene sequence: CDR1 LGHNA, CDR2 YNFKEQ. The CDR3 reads CASSQEVWTESLYYGYTF. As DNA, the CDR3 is TGTGCCAGCAGCCAAGAGGTATGGACAGAAAGTTTGTACTATGGCTACACCTTC.

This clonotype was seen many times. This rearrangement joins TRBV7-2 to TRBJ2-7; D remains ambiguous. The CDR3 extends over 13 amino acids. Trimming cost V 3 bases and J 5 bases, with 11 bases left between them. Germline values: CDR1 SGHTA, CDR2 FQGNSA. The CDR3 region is CASSFRTWNEQYF. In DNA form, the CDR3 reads TGTGCCAGCAGCTTCCGGACCTGGAACGAGCAGTACTTC.